The 26 T cell receptor beta chains below all came from one sample that was sequenced in a study of blood T cell repertoires in COVID-19. Sequencing used immunoSEQ multiplex PCR; TCRdb keeps in-frame clones, though not all of them. The sample has under 200,000 clones, about 90% seen once; the top ten hold over 7%. The source material was PBMCs or T cells enriched from blood (not recorded which). The origin of the receptors is a woman between 45 and 65 years old who had recovered from COVID-19.

This chain's CDR3 is CASSHGGRAGELFF. In DNA form, the CDR3 reads TGTGCCAGCAGCCACGGTGGGAGGGCCGGGGAGCTGTTTTTT. The chain combines TRBV14 with TRBJ2-2, with 7 bases lining up with TRBD2. The V gene end was trimmed by 3 bases and the J gene end by 6 bases; junction bases not matched to a gene: 4. From germline, CDR1 is SGHDN and CDR2 FVKESK. The CDR3 totals 14 residues. Drawing the rest from reference TRBV14 and TRBJ2-2, the complete variable domain is EAGVTQFPSHSVIEKGQTVTLRCDPISGHDNLYWYRRVMGKEIKFLLHFVKESKQDESGMPNNRFLAERTGGTYSTLKVQPAELEDSGVYFCASSHGGRAGELFFGEGSRLTVL.

The V and J genes are TRBV18 and TRBJ1-4, with unresolved D. Germline values: CDR1 KGHSH, CDR2 LQKENI. With 5 bases removed from V and 8 bases from J, the gap between germline ends came to 18 bases. The CDR3 has 15 amino acids. The CDR3 protein is CASSDPEGSREKLFF. CDR3 nucleotide sequence: TGTGCCAGCTCAGACCCTGAAGGGAGTCGCGAAAAACTGTTTTTT.

The V call is TRBV4-3, the J call TRBJ2-3; the D gene is possibly TRBD2 (5 bases). CDR1 and CDR2 (germline): LGHNA, YSLEER. This CDR3 comprises 16 residues. Trimming took off 0 bases at V and 4 bases at J, with 14 bases between the two ends. The chain's CDR3 is CASSQDRLARSDTQYF. The CDR3 DNA is TGCGCCAGCAGCCAAGATAGGCTAGCTCGGTCAGATACGCAGTATTTT.

The V call is TRBV5-1, the J call TRBJ2-1; tentative D call: TRBD2 (6 bases). V lost 0 bases and J 2 bases, leaving 6 bases between the germline ends. Germline-derived CDR1 and CDR2 are SGHRS and YFSETQ. This CDR3 spans 14 amino acids. The CDR3 nucleotides read TGCGCCAGCAGCTTGGGACTAGCCTACAATGAGCAGTTCTTC. It encodes CASSLGLAYNEQFF. Full variable domain (remainder filled in from reference TRBV5-1 and TRBJ2-1): KAGVTQTPRYLIKTRGQQVTLSCSPISGHRSVSWYQQTPGQGLQFLFEYFSETQRNKGNFPGRFSGRQFSNSRSEMNVSTLELGDSALYLCASSLGLAYNEQFFGPGTRLTVL.

The chain recombines TRBV12-3 or TRBV12-4 with TRBJ2-1; a weak D match, TRBD2 (6 bases). V was cut by 6 bases and J by 6 bases, with 9 bases left in between. This CDR3 has 12 amino acids. CDR3 bases: TGTGCCAGCAGGCGGGGAATCAATGAGCAGTTCTTC. Protein sequence: CASRRGINEQFF.

This rearrangement joins TRBV19 to TRBJ2-1; 11 bases are shared with TRBD2. This CDR3 spans 13 amino acids. J lost 7 bases, V lost 5 bases, and 1 base had no gene match. Germline-derived CDR1 and CDR2 are LNHDA and SQIVND (reference sequence). In DNA, the CDR3 is TGTGCCAGTAGTCGACTAGCGGGAAATGAGCAGTTCTTC. This gives the protein CASSRLAGNEQFF.

This clone was counted between two and nine times. The CDR3 loop reads CAWSTGGMHGYTF. The CDR3 nucleotides read TGTGCCTGGAGTACAGGGGGCATGCATGGCTACACCTTC. The chain joins TRBV30 to TRBJ1-2; 9 bases match TRBD1. Germline loops: CDR1 GTSNPN, CDR2 SVGIG (reference sequence). The CDR3 is made up of 13 amino acids. V lost 2 bases and J lost 6; bases outside the gene matches: 4. Full variable domain (missing parts from reference TRBV30 and TRBJ1-2): SQTIHQWPATLVQPVGSPLSLECTVEGTSNPNLYWYRQAAGRGLQLLFYSVGIGQISSEVPQNLSASRPQDRQFILSSKKLLLSDSGFYLCAWSTGGMHGYTFGSGTRLTVV.

This clone appeared once. The V call is TRBV3-1 (or the pseudogene TRBV3-2), the J call TRBJ1-2, with 7 bases matching TRBD1. V lost 0 bases and J lost 7; bases outside the gene matches: 11. This CDR3 comprises 16 residues. The germline gives CDR1 LGHDT, CDR2 YNNKEL (reference sequence). The CDR3, as DNA: TGTGCCAGCAGCCAAGAAGAACCCACAGGGGCGGGTGGCTACACCTTC. Its protein is CASSQEEPTGAGGYTF.

The chain combines TRBV4-3 with TRBJ2-7; the D gene is possibly TRBD1 (6 bases). Trimming pared 0 bases from V and 4 bases from J, leaving 13 bases between. Looked up from germline, CDR1 is LGHNA and CDR2 is YSLEER. This CDR3 is built from 15 residues. Here the CDR3 reads CASSQEQGPRYEQYF. As DNA, the CDR3 is TGCGCCAGCAGCCAAGAACAGGGCCCCCGATACGAGCAGTACTTC.

The chain is built from TRBV15 and TRBJ1-2; D possibly corresponds to TRBD1 (6 bases). Trimming shortened V by 1 base and J by 6 bases, and 15 bases separated the two germline ends. Germline V gene sequence: CDR1 LNHNV, CDR2 YYDKDF (reference sequence). The CDR3 covers 15 residues. The CDR3 coding sequence is TGTGCCACCAGCAGAGCTCGGTGGACAGTGGATGGCTACACCTTC. Protein sequence: CATSRARWTVDGYTF.

The J gene is TRBJ2-2, the V gene TRBV5-1; 7 positions match TRBD1. This CDR3 region has 14 residues. J was trimmed by 7 bases and V by 7 bases; bases with no gene match: 10. Per germline, CDR1 SGHRS and CDR2 YFSETQ. This CDR3 reads CASAQGTASGELFF. The CDR3 DNA is TGCGCCAGCGCACAGGGGACGGCCAGCGGGGAGCTGTTTTTT. Together with reference TRBV5-1 and TRBJ2-2, the CDR3 gives the full variable domain: KAGVTQTPRYLIKTRGQQVTLSCSPISGHRSVSWYQQTPGQGLQFLFEYFSETQRNKGNFPGRFSGRQFSNSRSEMNVSTLELGDSALYLCASAQGTASGELFFGEGSRLTVL.

This clone has just one count. The gene calls are TRBV6-1 and TRBJ1-1; a weak D match, TRBD1 (5 bases). Deletions cut 3 bases from V and 4 bases from J, with 9 bases between. This CDR3 region has 13 residues. CDR1 and CDR2 (germline): MNHNS, SASEGT. CDR3 bases: TGTGCCAGCAGTGATCAGGGAGGCACTGAAGCTTTCTTT. Amino acid sequence: CASSDQGGTEAFF.

This sequence joins TRBV10-3 and TRBJ1-1; unclear D gene. Trimming removed 10 bases at V and 0 bases at J, with 12 bases between. The V gene's germline CDR1 is ENHRY and CDR2 SYGVKD. This CDR3 is built from 13 residues. The CDR3 loop is CATDTGLNTEAFF. As DNA, the CDR3 is TGTGCCACCGACACGGGGTTGAACACTGAAGCTTTCTTT.

The chain couples TRBV5-1 to TRBJ1-2; the D is unclear. Germline CDR1 SGHRS, CDR2 YFSETQ. V lost 0 bases and J 5 bases, leaving 8 bases between the germline ends. This CDR3 is 13 amino acids long. CDR3 DNA: TGCGCCAGCAGCTTGGCGGGGAGTTATGGCTACACCTTC. Its protein is CASSLAGSYGYTF.

The rearrangement uses TRBV5-8 and TRBJ2-5, with TRBD2 as a possible D gene (5 bases). The germline CDR1 and CDR2 sequences are SGHTS and YDEGEE. The V and J ends lost 3 bases and 2 bases respectively, with 5 bases between them. The CDR3 consists of 12 residues. The CDR3: CASSSGQETQYF. The CDR3 DNA sequence: TGTGCCAGCAGCTCGGGGCAAGAGACCCAGTACTTC. The complete variable domain, with remaining parts taken from reference TRBV5-8 and TRBJ2-5, reads EAGVTQSPTHLIKTRGQQATLRCSPISGHTSVYWYQQALGLGLQFLLWYDEGEERNRGNFPPRFSGRQFPNYSSELNVNALELEDSALYLCASSSGQETQYFGPGTRLLVL.

The chain combines TRBV6-5 with TRBJ2-3; D call uncertain. CDR3 length: 11 amino acids. CDR1 and CDR2 from the germline V gene are MNHEY and SVGAGI. V was shortened by 0 bases and J by 10 bases, with 5 bases between the two germline ends. CDR3 nucleotide sequence: TGTGCCAGCAGTTACTCCGGTGCGCAGTATTTT. Its protein is CASSYSGAQYF.

This chain links TRBV3-1 (or the pseudogene TRBV3-2) with TRBJ2-4, with D possibly being TRBD2 (7 bases). Trimming removed 4 bases at V and 1 base at J, with 17 bases between. Germline-derived CDR1 and CDR2 are LGHDT and YNNKEL (reference sequence). The CDR3 has 17 residues. The CDR3 region has the DNA TGTGCCAGCAGCCTTAGGGGGGGGGCGGTGGCCAAAAACATTCAGTACTTC. Translated, it gives CASSLRGGAVAKNIQYF.

Note on this clone: One end of the junction is discordant with germline, which a read error may explain. The chain uses TRBV19 and TRBJ1-1, with 10 bases matching TRBD1. This CDR3 has 14 residues. The V gene's germline CDR1 is LNHDA and CDR2 SQIVND (reference sequence). DNA of the CDR3: TGTGCCAGTAGCATAGACAGGGGGCTGGCTGAAGCTTTCTTT. Its protein is CASSIDRGLAEAFF.

This chain connects TRBV12-3 or TRBV12-4 to TRBJ1-2; D is unclear. Trimming took 1 base from V and 4 from J, leaving 7 bases between them. This CDR3 is built from 13 residues. The CDR3 here is CASSLVGSYGYTF. The CDR3 nucleotides are TGTGCCAGCAGTTTAGTAGGGAGCTATGGCTACACCTTC.

The rearrangement joins TRBV28 to TRBJ2-2; a possible D gene is TRBD2 (5 bases). The CDR3 runs to 16 residues. Deletions cut 3 bases from V and 1 base from J, with 12 bases between. Germline V lookup: CDR1 MDHEN, CDR2 SYDVKM. The CDR3 protein is CASSFPPRGNTGELFF. The CDR3 bases are TGTGCCAGCAGTTTTCCCCCCCGGGGGAACACCGGGGAGCTGTTTTTT.

The chain employs TRBV6-2 or TRBV6-3 and TRBJ1-1; no reliable D call. Per the germline V gene, CDR1 is MNHEY and CDR2 is SVGEGT. The CDR3 is made up of 14 amino acids. V was cut by 6 bases and J by 6 bases, with 17 bases left in between. DNA of the CDR3: TGTGCCAGCAGCCTACCGCCGGACTTTGCTGAAGCTTTCTTT. This translates into CASSLPPDFAEAFF.

Here the CDR3 DNA reads TGCAGCGCCCGAAGGGAGAGCGAGCAGTACTTC. As protein: CSARRESEQYF. This chain connects TRBV29-1 to TRBJ2-7, with D possibly being TRBD2 (5 bases). The V and J ends lost 7 bases and 6 bases respectively, with 13 bases between them. The CDR3 is 11 amino acids. Looked up from germline, CDR1 is SQVTM and CDR2 is ANQGSEA.

The chain carries TRBV6-5 and TRBJ2-1, with no clear D. The germline gives CDR1 MNHEY, CDR2 SVGAGI. This CDR3 has 14 residues. V was shortened by 5 bases and J by 6 bases, with 14 bases between the two germline ends. CDR3 region: CASSLSGGSNEQFF. DNA of the CDR3: TGTGCCAGCAGTCTGTCGGGTGGTAGCAATGAGCAGTTCTTC.

The chain employs TRBV6-2 or TRBV6-3 and TRBJ2-7; a weak D match, TRBD1 (6 bases). V was clipped by 3 bases and J by 3 bases, with 12 bases between them. The germline V gene has CDR1 MNHEY and CDR2 SVGEGT. CDR3 size: 14 residues. The CDR3 DNA reads TGTGCCAGCAGTTATGCTGGGGGCAGCTACGAGCAGTACTTC. It encodes CASSYAGGSYEQYF.

This clone has more than one count but fewer than ten. The chain has TRBV9 and TRBJ1-2; D remains unclear. Germline V gene lookup returns CDR1 SGDLS and CDR2 YYNGEE. V lost 6 bases and J lost 7, with 13 bases in between. The CDR3 length is 12 residues. The CDR3 reads CASKETFGGYTF. The CDR3 region has the DNA TGTGCCAGCAAAGAGACTTTCGGTGGCTACACCTTC.

The chain uses TRBV6-2 or TRBV6-3 and TRBJ2-7; 11 nucleotides align to TRBD2. The CDR3 runs to 14 residues. Germline CDR1 is MNHEY and CDR2 is SVGEGT. V trimming: 6 bases; J trimming: 5 bases; junction bases outside the gene matches: 6. CDR3 DNA: TGTGCCAGCAGCAAACTAGCGGGAGTCCACGAGCAGTACTTC. It translates to CASSKLAGVHEQYF.